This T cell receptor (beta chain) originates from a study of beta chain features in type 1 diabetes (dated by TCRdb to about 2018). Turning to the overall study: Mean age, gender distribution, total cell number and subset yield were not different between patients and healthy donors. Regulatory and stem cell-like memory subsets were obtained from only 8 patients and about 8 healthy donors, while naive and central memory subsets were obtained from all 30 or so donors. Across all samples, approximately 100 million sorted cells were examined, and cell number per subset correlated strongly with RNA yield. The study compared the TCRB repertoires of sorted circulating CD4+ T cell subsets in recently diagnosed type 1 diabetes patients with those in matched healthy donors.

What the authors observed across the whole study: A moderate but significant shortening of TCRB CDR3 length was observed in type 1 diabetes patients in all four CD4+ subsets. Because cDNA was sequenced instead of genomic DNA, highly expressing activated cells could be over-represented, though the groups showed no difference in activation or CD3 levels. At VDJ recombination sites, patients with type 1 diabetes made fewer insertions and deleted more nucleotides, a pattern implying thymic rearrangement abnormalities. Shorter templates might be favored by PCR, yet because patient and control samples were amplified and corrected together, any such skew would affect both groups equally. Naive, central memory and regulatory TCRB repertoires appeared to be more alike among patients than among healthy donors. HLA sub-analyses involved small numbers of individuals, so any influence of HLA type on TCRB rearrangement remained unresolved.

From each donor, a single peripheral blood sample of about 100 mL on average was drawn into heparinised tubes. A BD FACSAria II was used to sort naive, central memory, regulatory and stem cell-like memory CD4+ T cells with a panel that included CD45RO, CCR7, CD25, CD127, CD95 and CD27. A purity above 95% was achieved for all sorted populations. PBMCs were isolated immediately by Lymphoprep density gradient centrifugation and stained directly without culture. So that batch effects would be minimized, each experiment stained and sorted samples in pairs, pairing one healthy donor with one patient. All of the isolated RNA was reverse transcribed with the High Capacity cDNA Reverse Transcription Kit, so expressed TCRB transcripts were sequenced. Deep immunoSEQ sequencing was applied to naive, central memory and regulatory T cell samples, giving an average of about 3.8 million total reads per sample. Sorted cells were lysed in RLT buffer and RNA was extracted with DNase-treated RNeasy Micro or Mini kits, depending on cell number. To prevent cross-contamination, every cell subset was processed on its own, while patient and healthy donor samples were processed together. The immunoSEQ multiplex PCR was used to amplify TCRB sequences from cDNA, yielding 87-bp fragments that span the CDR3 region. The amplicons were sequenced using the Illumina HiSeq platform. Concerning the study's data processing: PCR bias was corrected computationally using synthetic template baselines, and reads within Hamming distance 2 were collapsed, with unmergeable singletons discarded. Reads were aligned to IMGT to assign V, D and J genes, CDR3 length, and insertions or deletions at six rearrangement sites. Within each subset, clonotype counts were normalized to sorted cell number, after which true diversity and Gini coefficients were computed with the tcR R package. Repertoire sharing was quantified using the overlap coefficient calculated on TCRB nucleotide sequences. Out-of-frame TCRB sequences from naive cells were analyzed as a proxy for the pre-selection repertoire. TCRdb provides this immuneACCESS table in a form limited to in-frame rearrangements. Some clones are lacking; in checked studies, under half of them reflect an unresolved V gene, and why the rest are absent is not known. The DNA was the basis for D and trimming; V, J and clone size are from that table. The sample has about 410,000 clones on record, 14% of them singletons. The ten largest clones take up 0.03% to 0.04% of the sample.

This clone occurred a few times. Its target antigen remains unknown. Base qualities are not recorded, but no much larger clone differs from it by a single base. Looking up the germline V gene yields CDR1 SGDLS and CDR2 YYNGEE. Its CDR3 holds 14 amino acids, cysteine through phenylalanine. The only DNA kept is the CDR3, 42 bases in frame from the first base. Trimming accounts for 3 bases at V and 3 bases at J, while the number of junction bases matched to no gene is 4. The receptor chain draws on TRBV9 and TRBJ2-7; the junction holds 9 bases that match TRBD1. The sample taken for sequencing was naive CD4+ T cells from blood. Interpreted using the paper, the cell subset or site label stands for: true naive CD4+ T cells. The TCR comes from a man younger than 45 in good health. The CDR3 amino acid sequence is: CASSGRDRDYEQYF. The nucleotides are TGTGCCAGCAGCGGCCGGGACAGGGACTACGAGCAGTACTTC.